This T cell receptor (beta chain) was sequenced during a study of cytomegalovirus exposure and HLA in healthy donors (dated by TCRdb to the late 2010s). A note on the overall study: According to an earlier analysis of around 600 of the donors, 150 million to 200 million T cells yielded roughly 110 million unique TCR beta sequences and approximately 300 Gb of sequence data. An early release covering approximately 600 HLA-typed donors comprised 250 to 350 gigabases of sequencing data and 85 million or so unique TCR sequences. Of the roughly 400 genotyped donors, approximately 80% fell in the genetic ancestry cluster associated with self-reported Caucasian donors. The aim of the study was to test whether cataloging public T cell receptors could identify signatures of past pathogen exposure. Using immunosequencing, the study profiled T cell repertoires from about 610 subjects and related those repertoires to cytomegalovirus serostatus. Along with the 666-subject first cohort, a separate validation cohort of over 90 different subjects was used. To predict cytomegalovirus infection status, the study combined high-throughput TCR immunosequencing, statistical association of individual TCRs with disease status, and machine learning. In a later analysis, previously published TCR beta repertoires from some 640 donors were re-analyzed and high-resolution HLA genotyping was added so that TCR occurrence patterns could be studied. Rather than using new phenotypic data, the later analysis identified candidate immune exposures from TCR beta sequences and from how often those sequences occurred across donors. To decide whether each TCR beta V gene segment behaved as functional or pseudogenic, an earlier analysis of fewer than 750 of the donors relied on high-throughput TCR beta sequencing. Alongside the repertoire data, information on donor age, sex, ethnicity and CMV serostatus was compiled. Genome-wide SNP genotypes for about three fifths of the roughly 670 donors were used in a later genetic analysis, which treated that subset as a discovery cohort. All discovery cohort repertoires had been generated using a single sequencing platform. Both class I and class II loci were covered by HLA typing, at four-digit resolution. The number of donors typed differed by locus, with roughly 620-630 for A, B, C, DRB1 and DQB1, approximately 500 for DQA1, about 610 for DPA1, and approximately 470 for DPB1. Because of strong linkage in the cohort, a handful of DR-DQ haplotypes were treated as single units for association and clustering. Across 398 genotyped donors of the cohort, an average of roughly 250,000 unique TCR beta nucleotide sequences per donor were sequenced, and roughly 20% of those sequences were non-productive. Overall study outcomes, separate from this receptor: In a later analysis, about 16,000 TCR beta sequences were associated with specific HLA alleles at a false discovery rate of 0.05. For the cohort, immune exposure information was limited to CMV serostatus. In a later analysis, TCR association rates were found to vary across HLA loci, with the most associated TCRs seen for DRB1 alleles and the fewest for HLA-C alleles. In an earlier analysis of approximately 600 of the donors, most TCR beta V segments were observed in productive rearrangements about 87% or about 30% of the time, broadly matching IMGT annotations. Roughly uniform sequencing depth across donors was assumed in presence/absence analyses, although this assumption may not hold. Compared with the roughly 600-donor mean, donors in an Asian-associated ancestry cluster had fewer N-insertions in productive TCRs, according to a later genetic analysis. A group of highly shared sequence variants was considered likely to be a technical artifact of the sequencing pipeline. Because the 87-base-pair reads could not distinguish some IMGT-functional V segments, including TRBV6-2 and TRBV6-3, those segments were excluded. A total of some 180 TCR beta chains were listed by the study as associated with cytomegalovirus. Correlated functional status among segregating V segments might reflect linkage disequilibrium, but an unknown experimental factor could not be ruled out. In a later genetic analysis, a missense DCLRE1C variant was associated with V-gene and J-gene trimming of TCR beta chains, and the association was replicated in an independent cohort. Most CMV-associated TCR beta chains appeared to be HLA-restricted in a later analysis, and the HLA associations seemed to be driven largely by CMV exposure. While some public TCRs were present in many individuals, most TCR sequences turned up only very rarely across donors. Because counts were too low, about 18 rarely observed V segments, including chromosome 9 orphons, were left out of the earlier analysis of 587 of the donors. A further reported finding was that TCR beta sequences accurately predicted the HLA-A and HLA-B alleles for most subjects in the first cohort. A later analysis reported that several top co-occurrence clusters appeared linked to parvovirus B19, influenza, CMV and Epstein-Barr virus. When HLA alleles, especially DR and DQ, strongly co-occurred, TCR associations were difficult to assign to individual alleles. Compared with equally common non-associated chains, HLA-associated TCR beta chains in a later analysis were more clonally expanded and had lower generation probabilities. The authors suggested that the approach could potentially be extended to other disease states and immunological phenotypes. Cytomegalovirus status was reported to be diagnosed by the classifier with high specificity and sensitivity in both the original and validation cohorts. Because some donors lacked HLA typing at each locus, the association tests relied only on the typed subset. In this cohort, only TCR beta chains were sequenced, and detectable features were limited by the absence of alpha or paired-chain data. A few of the identified cytomegalovirus-associated TCR beta chains were confirmed in vitro to be specific for cytomegalovirus antigens.

Concerning this clone: It lacks a known antigen. No base quality values were provided; no much bigger clone lies one nucleotide off.

The receptor library was made with the immunoSEQ multiplex PCR assay. For the multiplex PCR, a mixture combining 60 forward primers for TCR Vbeta segments and 13 reverse primers for TCR Jbeta segments was used. A multiplex PCR assay on genomic DNA amplified the CDR3 region of rearranged TCR beta genes. The Illumina HiSeq System was used to sequence the amplified TCR beta libraries as 87-base-pair reads. In the source study's methods: A later analysis tallied some 79 million unique TCR beta chains across the 666 repertoires, and about 12 million of those chains were shared by two or more donors. Raw reads were error-corrected and collapsed into unique sequences with a nearest-neighbor algorithm that merged closely related sequences to remove PCR and sequencing errors. Alignment of CDR3 sequences to IMGT reference sequences was used to assign V, D and J gene segments. For a sequence to be retained, a match of at least six nucleotides to both a V gene segment and a J gene segment was required. A rearrangement was called productive if the CDR3 had no stop codons and remained in frame with V and J, and every other rearrangement was called non-productive. CDR3 was defined according to IMGT convention as the region running from the second conserved V-encoded cysteine to the conserved J-encoded phenylalanine. The earlier analysis of approximately 590 of the donors excluded any sequence lacking an unambiguous match to a single V gene segment. In an earlier analysis of some 590 of the donors, a V segment was called functional when productive rearrangements were above 56.7%, and segregating when the standard deviation between donors exceeded 5%. A statistical classification framework was developed to diagnose cytomegalovirus status using the catalog of TCR beta chain sequences. V and J gene assignment, in a later analysis, came from comparing TCR nucleotide sequences with IMGT/GENE-DB human TR gene sequences. The TCRdist pipeline was used in a later analysis to assign CDR3 sequences and most-parsimonious VDJ recombination scenarios. In a later analysis, every TCR beta chain was defined by the combination of its CDR3 amino acid sequence and its V-gene family, and reads without a unique V-gene family were dropped. To address suspected cross-contamination and a sequencing artifact, a later analysis removed around 590 highly shared, low-generation-probability nucleotide sequences. For each public chain, a later analysis derived a clonal expansion index from normalized ranks of inferred template counts within each repertoire. A later analysis computed generation probabilities with a VDJ recombination model fitted to out-of-frame rearrangements, and checked the results against IGoR. Hypergeometric tests were used in a later analysis to score TCR-TCR, TCR-HLA and TCR-CMV co-occurrence, with a repertoire-size bias correction applied to the TCR pairs. In a later analysis, false discovery rates were estimated by permuting HLA or CMV assignments 20 times. In a later analysis, co-occurring TCRs were grouped with DBSCAN, and TCRdist sequence similarity was added when clustering was performed within HLA-allele-positive subsets. Co-occurrence clustering excluded repertoires with fewer than 30,000 or more than 120,000 public chains, plus five with anomalous nucleotide sharing. As stored in TCRdb, this immuneACCESS dataset retains in-frame rearrangements with V and J assigned. A fraction of the clones does not appear; measured against another copy, unresolved V genes explain less than half of the discrepancy, and the remainder lacks a known reason. That table gives V, J and clone size, and the DNA gave D and trimming. The sample records around 69,000 clones, about 67% of which are singletons. The top ten hold 6.5% to 8% of the sample.

The cohort was made up of several hundred healthy bone marrow donors. Cohort members were all nominally healthy when sampled, although unrecorded immune exposures were likely present. The donor tested CMV seropositive, placing the donor among the approximately 290 seropositive members of the cohort. Each donor provided a peripheral blood sample, and peripheral blood mononuclear cells were used for TCR beta sequencing. Genomic DNA was extracted from the blood cell samples with the Qiagen DNeasy Blood Extraction Kit. The CDR3 contains 15 residues, cysteine and phenylalanine counted. The only DNA kept is the CDR3, 45 bases in frame from the first base. V and J are truncated by 7 bases and 0 bases respectively, leaving an intervening sequence of 13 bases. CDR1 and CDR2 were assigned from the germline V gene (reference sequence) as MNHNY and SVGAGI.

This sequence was found in a middle-aged man in good health and CMV-seropositive. The chain is assembled from TRBV6-6 and TRBJ1-3; 5 matching bases give a weak D call of TRBD1. The sample comprised PBMCs. This receptor has the CDR3 CASIGAASSGNTIYF. The bases read TGTGCCAGCATTGGGGCGGCATCCTCTGGAAACACCATATATTTT.